This T cell receptor beta chain came from a study of cytomegalovirus exposure and HLA in healthy donors. Whole-study context: A previous analysis identified 100 million or so unique TCR beta sequences derived from approximately 190 million T cells.

Study-level findings and limits: Reportedly, TCR beta sequences accurately predicted HLA-A and HLA-B alleles in most subjects.

This CDR3 comprises 15 residues. Germline V lookup: CDR1 MNHEY, CDR2 SVGAGI. V lost 10 bases and J lost 0; bases outside the gene matches: 6. 60 Vbeta and 13 Jbeta primers were used in PCR. Assay: immunoSEQ multiplex PCR; the TCRdb copy retains only in-frame clones and omits some. The data contain 220,000 or so clones, 65% to 80% of them singletons. Remarks on this clone: Its antigen is not identified.

The clonotype originates from a man aged 45-65 years in good health and CMV-seronegative. Sequences were obtained from PBMCs. The chain links TRBV6-5 to TRBJ2-7; 13 bases match TRBD2. Here the CDR3 reads CAIGLAGDPSYEQYF. Here the CDR3 DNA reads TGTGCCATCGGACTAGCGGGAGACCCCTCCTACGAGCAGTACTTC.